The 15 T cell receptor beta chains in this list originate from one sample, sequenced in a study of shared clonotypes between healthy human individuals (TCRdb year 2020). The library was built by means of the immunoSEQ multiplex PCR assay. Here the immuneACCESS table is served through TCRdb, limited to in-frame sequences with V and J called. Missing clones are a known gap in these copies; in checked studies unresolved V genes cover under half, and the rest lacks a known reason. The sample includes around 1 million clones, with approximately 80% observed a single time. The biggest ten clones account for over 1.3% of the sample. Sample: memory CD4+ T cells sorted from blood. The intended sense of this specimen's cell subset or site label: CD45RA-negative fraction. These receptors originate from a man younger than 30 in good health.

The chain carries TRBV5-6 and TRBJ2-7; no clear D. Trimming stripped 4 bases from V and 1 base from J, with 21 bases between. From germline, CDR1 is SGHDT and CDR2 YYEEEE. CDR3 size: 17 residues. The CDR3 loop is CASSRRTERQISYEQYF. The CDR3 DNA reads as TGTGCCAGCAGCCGACGAACAGAGCGCCAGATTTCCTACGAGCAGTACTTC.

The chain recombines TRBV6-6 with TRBJ2-3; D gene uncertain. V was pared by 7 bases and J by 2 bases, with 13 bases between. This CDR3 contains 14 residues. Germline V lookup: CDR1 MNHNY, CDR2 SVGAGI (reference sequence). The CDR3 region is CASKSRTNTDTQYF. CDR3 coding DNA: TGTGCCAGCAAGTCACGTACCAACACAGATACGCAGTATTTT.

Turning to this clone: The identical CDR3 is also encoded by other nucleotide sequences in the sample. The rearrangement links TRBV30 to TRBJ1-4; D remains unclear. Trimming pared 3 bases from V and 7 bases from J, leaving 6 bases between. CDR1 and CDR2 from the germline V gene are GTSNPN and SVGIG (reference sequence). The CDR3 sequence is 11 residues long. The CDR3 sequence: CAWSPGEKLFF. Here the CDR3 DNA reads TGTGCCTGGAGCCCTGGTGAAAAACTGTTTTTT.

V is TRBV5-6 and J is TRBJ2-5; possible D gene TRBD1, 5 bases. Germline loops: CDR1 SGHDT, CDR2 YYEEEE. With 3 bases removed from V and 5 bases from J, the gap between germline ends came to 11 bases. This CDR3 has 13 amino acids. The CDR3 DNA follows: TGTGCCAGCAGCTCATATTCAGGGGAGACCCAGTACTTC. Protein product: CASSSYSGETQYF. Drawing the rest from reference TRBV5-6 and TRBJ2-5, the complete variable domain is DAGVTQSPTHLIKTRGQQVTLRCSPKSGHDTVSWYQQALGQGPQFIFQYYEEEERQRGNFPDRFSGHQFPNYSSELNVNALLLGDSALYLCASSSYSGETQYFGPGTRLLVL.

V is TRBV30 and J is TRBJ1-2; D uncertain. From germline, CDR1 is GTSNPN and CDR2 SVGIG (reference sequence). The V gene lost 3 bases and the J gene lost 4 bases, with 15 bases spanning the gap. CDR3 length equals 14 residues. The CDR3 nucleotides are TGTGCCTGGAGCCGGACTGCAGGAGTCTATGGCTACACCTTC. Its translation is CAWSRTAGVYGYTF. Drawing the rest from reference TRBV30 and TRBJ1-2, the complete variable domain is SQTIHQWPATLVQPVGSPLSLECTVEGTSNPNLYWYRQAAGRGLQLLFYSVGIGQISSEVPQNLSASRPQDRQFILSSKKLLLSDSGFYLCAWSRTAGVYGYTFGSGTRLTVV.

The chain joins TRBV7-3 to TRBJ2-3; TRBD2 might be the D (7 bases). The germline V and J ends were trimmed by 2 bases and 2 bases, with 11 bases remaining between them. The CDR3 is 15 amino acids. Germline V lookup: CDR1 SGHTA, CDR2 FQGTGA. The CDR3 DNA sequence: TGTGCCAGCAGCTTAGGCGGGGGCCCCACAGATACGCAGTATTTT. Translated: CASSLGGGPTDTQYF.

V usage is TRBV19 and J usage is TRBJ2-7; perhaps TRBD2 as D (6 bases). The CDR3 consists of 15 residues. Trimming stripped 1 base from V and 3 bases from J, with 13 bases between. From germline, CDR1 is LNHDA and CDR2 SQIVND (reference sequence). CDR3 sequence: CASSIGGVEDYEQYF. CDR3 bases: TGTGCCAGTAGTATAGGCGGGGTAGAAGACTACGAGCAGTACTTC.

This rearrangement joins TRBV27 to TRBJ2-6; D not certain. Trimming took off 8 bases at V and 2 bases at J, with 7 bases between the two ends. This CDR3 spans 13 amino acids. CDR1 MNHEY and CDR2 SMNVEV come from the germline V gene (reference sequence). The CDR3 loop reads CASALAGANVLTF. CDR3 nucleotide sequence: TGTGCCAGCGCTTTAGCTGGGGCCAACGTCCTGACTTTC.

The genes are TRBV6-6 and TRBJ2-5, with D uncertain. V shed 6 bases and J shed 5 bases, with 19 bases lying between them. The CDR3 length is 15 residues. Germline V gives CDR1 MNHNY, CDR2 SVGAGI (reference sequence). The chain's CDR3 is CASRPRRSGEETQYF. The CDR3 DNA reads as TGTGCCAGCAGACCCCGGCGGTCTGGAGAGGAGACCCAGTACTTC.

This chain joins TRBV6-1 and TRBJ1-5; TRBD1 aligns across 7 bases. From germline, CDR1 is MNHNS and CDR2 SASEGT. The CDR3 length is 15 residues. Trimming cost V 6 bases and J 1 base; bases outside gene matches: 6. In nucleotides, the CDR3 is TGTGCCAGCAGCGAAACAGGGGTGAGCAATCAGCCCCAGCATTTT. Translation: CASSETGVSNQPQHF.

The gene calls are TRBV2 and TRBJ2-1; TRBD1 aligns across 9 bases. Germline-derived CDR1 and CDR2 are SNHLY and FYNNEI. The length of the CDR3 is 11 residues. The V segment lost 5 bases and the J segment 15 bases; nucleotides outside the gene matches: 5. Here the CDR3 reads CASSNTGGRFF. CDR3 DNA sequence: TGTGCCAGCAGTAATACAGGGGGCCGGTTCTTC.

Note on this clone: One end of the junction is discordant with germline, which a read error may explain. The chain links TRBV10-1 to TRBJ1-5, with D possibly matching TRBD1 (5 bases). The CDR3 extends over 15 amino acids. The germline CDR1 and CDR2 sequences are WNHNN and SYGVQD (reference sequence). CDR3 protein: CASSPRDLSKQPQHF. The CDR3 coding sequence is TGCGCCAGCAGCCCCCGGGACCTAAGCAAACAGCCCCAGCATTTT.

This clone occurred a few times. The chain links TRBV30 to TRBJ1-2; D is undetermined. Germline-derived CDR1 and CDR2 are GTSNPN and SVGIG (reference sequence). The CDR3 loop spans 13 amino acids. Between the trimmed V and J ends, which lost 2 bases and 5 bases, there was a span of 12 bases. The DNA for the CDR3 is TGTGCCTGGAGTAGATCGAGTGTTTATGGCTACACCTTC. Its protein is CAWSRSSVYGYTF.

The chain couples TRBV6-1 to TRBJ2-7; 7 nucleotides line up with TRBD1. Germline lookup yields CDR1 MNHNS and CDR2 SASEGT. V lost 3 bases and J lost 5; bases outside the gene matches: 7. The CDR3 extends over 14 amino acids. The CDR3 sequence is CASSESSGGHEQYF. The CDR3 nucleotides are TGTGCCAGCAGTGAGTCCTCAGGGGGACACGAGCAGTACTTC.

The chain joins TRBV6-5 to TRBJ2-7, with no clear D. The CDR3 runs to 12 residues. Germline CDR1 reads MNHEY; CDR2 reads SVGAGI. V dropped 6 bases and J dropped 1 base, with 7 bases sitting between them. The CDR3 DNA reads as TGTGCCAGCAGCCAAGGGTCCTACGAGCAGTACTTC. Its protein product is CASSQGSYEQYF.